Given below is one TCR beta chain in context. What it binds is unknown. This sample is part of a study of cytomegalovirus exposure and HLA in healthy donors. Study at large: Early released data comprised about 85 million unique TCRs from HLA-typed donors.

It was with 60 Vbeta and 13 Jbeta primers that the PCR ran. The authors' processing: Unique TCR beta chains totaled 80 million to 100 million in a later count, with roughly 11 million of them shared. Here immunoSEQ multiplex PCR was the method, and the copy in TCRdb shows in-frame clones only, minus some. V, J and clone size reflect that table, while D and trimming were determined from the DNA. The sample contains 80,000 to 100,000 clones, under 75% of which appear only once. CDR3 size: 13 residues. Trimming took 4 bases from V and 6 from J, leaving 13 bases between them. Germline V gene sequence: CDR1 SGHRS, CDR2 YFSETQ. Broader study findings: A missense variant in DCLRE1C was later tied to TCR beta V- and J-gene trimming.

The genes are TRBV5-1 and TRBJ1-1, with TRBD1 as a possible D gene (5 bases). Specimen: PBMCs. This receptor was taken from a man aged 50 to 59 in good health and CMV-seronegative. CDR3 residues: CASSGARRSEAFF. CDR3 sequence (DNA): TGCGCCAGCAGCGGGGCAAGGAGATCTGAAGCTTTCTTT.